The 19 T cell receptor beta chains below all came from one sample that was sequenced in a study of CD8 T cells in Susac syndrome. RNA in amounts of roughly 0.5 to 1 ug was reverse transcribed with random hexamers. In TCRdb, the immunoSEQ multiplex PCR reads were re-called with MiXCR into one record per CDR3 protein. This table has around 200,000 distinct CDR3 sequences, 95% appearing once. The sequencing input was CD4+ T cells from PBMCs. Receptors were obtained from a human donor with multiple sclerosis.

The chain links TRBV4-1 to TRBJ1-2; TRBD1 matches 9 bases. Germline trimming cut 1 base from V and 2 bases from J; bases unmatched to any gene: 5. Germline CDR1 MGHRA, CDR2 YSYEKL. The CDR3 covers 16 residues. CDR3 DNA sequence: TGCGCCAGCAGCCAAGCGGGACAGGGCGGGAACTATGGCTACACCTTC. Its protein product is CASSQAGQGGNYGYTF.

The chain joins TRBV7-8 to TRBJ1-2; 8 bases agree with TRBD1. J was trimmed by 3 bases and V by 5 bases; bases with no gene match: 11. Germline V gene lookup returns CDR1 SGHVS and CDR2 FQNEAQ. The CDR3 is 16 amino acids. The CDR3 spells CASSPKLTTGDYGYTF. Written as DNA, the CDR3 is TGTGCCAGCAGCCCCAAATTAACGACAGGGGACTATGGCTACACCTTC.

This chain links TRBV9 with TRBJ1-2; possible D gene TRBD1, 5 bases. Germline values: CDR1 SGDLS, CDR2 YYNGEE. V gave up 4 bases and J gave up 5 bases, with 9 bases separating them. The CDR3 loop spans 12 amino acids. The CDR3 sequence is CASSTDRYGYTF. DNA of the CDR3: TGTGCCAGCAGCACAGACAGATATGGCTACACCTTC.

The CDR3 reads CASRRQVGNSPLHF. In DNA, the CDR3 is TGTGCCAGCAGAAGACAGGTGGGGAATTCACCCCTCCACTTT. The chain is built from TRBV6-5 and TRBJ1-6; tentatively, D is TRBD1 (6 bases). Trimming removed 6 bases from V and 7 bases from J, with 13 bases in between. The CDR3 covers 14 residues. CDR1 and CDR2 from the germline V gene are MNHEY and SVGAGI.

The chain links TRBV25-1 to TRBJ1-1; 8 nucleotides line up with TRBD1. The CDR3 length is 13 residues. Per germline, CDR1 MGHDK and CDR2 SYGVNS. V lost 3 bases, J lost 13 bases, and 10 bases stayed unmatched. The CDR3 sequence is CASSELYRDRYFF. CDR3 DNA: TGTGCCAGCAGTGAGTTATACCGGGACAGGTATTTCTTT.

This chain links TRBV20-1 with TRBJ2-5; 9 bases line up with TRBD1. Germline values: CDR1 DFQATT, CDR2 SNEGSKA (reference sequence). The CDR3 totals 13 residues. The DNA of the CDR3 is TGCCGCCTAGTACGGGACAGGGAAGAGACCCAGTACTTC. This encodes CRLVRDREETQYF.

The V and J genes are TRBV5-4 and TRBJ2-1; unclear D gene. Germline CDR1 reads SGHNT; CDR2 reads YYREEE (reference sequence). Between the trimmed V and J ends, which lost 2 bases and 0 bases, there was a span of 9 bases. This CDR3 has 15 amino acids. CDR3 coding DNA: TGTGCCAGCAGCTTTGACTCCAGCTCCTACAATGAGCAGTTCTTC. It yields the protein CASSFDSSSYNEQFF.

The J gene is TRBJ2-7, the V gene TRBV18; D not resolved. Trimming took off 0 bases at V and 6 bases at J, with 9 bases between the two ends. CDR1 KGHSH and CDR2 LQKENI come from the germline V gene. CDR3 size: 13 residues. In nucleotides, the CDR3 is TGTGCCAGCTCACCACCGACGGTTTTCGAGCAGTACTTC. This sequence encodes CASSPPTVFEQYF.

The gene calls are TRBV6-5 and TRBJ2-5; 8 bases agree with TRBD1. V lost 0 bases, J lost 6 bases, and 9 bases stayed unmatched. The CDR3 spans 16 residues. The germline V gene has CDR1 MNHEY and CDR2 SVGAGI. This chain's CDR3 is CASSYSDPRGRKTQYF. Here the CDR3 DNA reads TGTGCCAGCAGTTACTCCGATCCCAGGGGGCGTAAGACCCAGTACTTC.

The CDR3 region has the DNA TGTGCCACCAGCAGAGCGTGGGAGACCCAGTACTTC. Encoded protein: CATSRAWETQYF. The V gene is TRBV15, the J gene TRBJ2-5; D is ambiguous. Trimming cost V 1 base and J 5 bases, with 5 bases left between them. The CDR3 totals 12 residues. Germline values: CDR1 LNHNV, CDR2 YYDKDF (reference sequence). The full variable domain, completed using reference TRBV15 and TRBJ2-5, is DAMVIQNPRYQVTQFGKPVTLSCSQTLNHNVMYWYQQKSSQAPKLLFHYYDKDFNNEADTPDNFQSRRPNTSFCFLDIRSPGLGDTAMYLCATSRAWETQYFGPGTRLLVL.

J is TRBJ2-2 and V is TRBV29-1; 9 positions match TRBD1. The CDR3 consists of 14 residues. Trimming took 5 bases from V and 0 from J; bases not matched to a gene: 1. Germline V gene lookup returns CDR1 SQVTM and CDR2 ANQGSEA. The CDR3 bases are TGCAGCGTTACAGGGGGCCCGAACACCGGGGAGCTGTTTTTT. Translation: CSVTGGPNTGELFF.

This clonotype was seen only once. The chain uses TRBV29-1 and TRBJ1-2; D may be TRBD1 (5 bases). Looked up from germline, CDR1 is SQVTM and CDR2 is ANQGSEA. V dropped 6 bases and J dropped 2 bases, with 16 bases sitting between them. CDR3 length: 14 residues. The CDR3 coding sequence is TGCAGCGTGGGATTCGGGACGGAAAACTATGGCTACACCTTC. It specifies CSVGFGTENYGYTF.

V gene TRBV30 combines with J gene TRBJ2-5, with D possibly being TRBD1 or TRBD2 (5 bases each). Germline V gene lookup returns CDR1 GTSNPN and CDR2 SVGIG (reference sequence). V shed 2 bases and J shed 5 bases, with 18 bases lying between them. The CDR3 contains 15 residues. The DNA for the CDR3 is TGTGCCTGGAGTCCCCGGGGCCCCGGACTTGAGACCCAGTACTTC. It encodes CAWSPRGPGLETQYF.

This chain uses TRBV7-2 with TRBJ2-7, with unresolved D. CDR1 is SGHTA, CDR2 FQGNSA, per germline. V lost 3 bases and J lost 0, with 9 bases in between. This CDR3 region has 14 residues. CDR3 sequence (DNA): TGTGCCAGCAGCTTTCGAGGATCCTCCTACGAGCAGTACTTC. Encoded protein: CASSFRGSSYEQYF.

The genes are TRBV11-1 and TRBJ1-1, with D maybe TRBD1 (6 bases). V was clipped by 4 bases and J by 3 bases, with 12 bases between them. There are 14 residues in the CDR3. Germline CDR1 is SGHAT and CDR2 is FQDESV (reference sequence). CDR3 in DNA: TGTGCCAGCAGCTGGGACATGAGGGACACTGAAGCTTTCTTT. Protein sequence: CASSWDMRDTEAFF.

V is TRBV2 and J is TRBJ2-7; D unresolved. The V and J ends lost 5 bases and 3 bases respectively, with 11 bases between them. Germline V gene data show CDR1 as SNHLY and CDR2 as FYNNEI. The CDR3 is 13 amino acids. CDR3 bases: TGTGCCAGCAGTACAAACCCCTACTACGAGCAGTACTTC. It codes for CASSTNPYYEQYF.

The J gene is TRBJ2-1, the V gene TRBV18; D tentatively fits TRBD1 or TRBD2 (5 bases each). There are 12 residues in the CDR3. Trimming stripped 2 bases from V and 9 bases from J, with 8 bases between. The germline V gene encodes CDR1 KGHSH and CDR2 LQKENI. CDR3 residues: CASSPLGTEQFF. Here the CDR3 DNA reads TGTGCCAGCTCACCATTAGGGACTGAGCAGTTCTTC. The entire variable domain, with the rest obtained from reference TRBV18 and TRBJ2-1, is as follows: NAGVMQNPRHLVRRRGQEARLRCSPMKGHSHVYWYRQLPEEGLKFMVYLQKENIIDESGMPKERFSAEFPKEGPSILRIQQVVRGDSAAYFCASSPLGTEQFFGPGTRLTVL.

This chain connects TRBV3-1 to TRBJ2-7; TRBD1 matches at 9 bases. V lost 2 bases and J lost 3; bases outside the gene matches: 2. CDR1 and CDR2 (germline): LGHDT, YNNKEL (reference sequence). The CDR3 has 14 amino acids. CDR3 DNA sequence: TGTGCCAGCAGCCAAACGACAGGGGGCTACGAGCAGTACTTC. Protein: CASSQTTGGYEQYF.

This clonotype has a handful of counts. This chain links TRBV7-9 with TRBJ2-1; D is ambiguous. CDR1 is SEHNR, CDR2 FQNEAQ, per germline (reference sequence). Trimming took off 1 base at V and 7 bases at J, with 5 bases between the two ends. CDR3 length equals 12 residues. CDR3 region: CASSLVRNEQFF. The CDR3 bases are TGTGCCAGCAGCTTAGTTCGTAATGAGCAGTTCTTC.